This T cell receptor beta chain was profiled in a study of regulatory T cells in long-lasting Graves disease. General study points: Persistent disease was characterized by preferential usage of TRBV28, TRBJ1-2 and TRBJ2-5.

Trimming shortened V by 4 bases and J by 1 base, and 16 bases separated the two germline ends. CDR1 and CDR2 (germline): DFQATT, SNEGSKA (reference sequence). The CDR3 is 15 residues long. With iRepertoire HTBI primers and Arm-PCR of CDR3 regions, TCR beta libraries were built. TCRdb recomputed calls from the multiplex PCR reads with MiXCR, one row per CDR3 protein. The sample has some 490,000 distinct CDR3 sequences; approximately 12% are singletons. With respect to this clonotype: Antigen specificity is unknown.

The time point: newly diagnosed GD, antithyroid drugs for less than 3 months. From PBMCs, RNA was extracted and then used to make the TCR library. In addition, the sample was reused for a study of T cells in Graves' hyperthyroidism and ophthalmopathy. Turning to that study: A first-round RT-PCR of the TCR CDR3 used the HTBI primer set.

V gene TRBV20-1 combines with J gene TRBJ1-1; a possible D gene is TRBD1 (6 bases). Sequencing was performed on peripheral blood mononuclear cells (PBMCs), taken at new diagnosis, from a patient treated with antithyroid drugs. This TCR was recovered from a woman in her twenties or thirties with Graves disease. The CDR3 bases are TGCAGTGCTACCCGGACAGCAATACAGAACACTGAAGCTTTCTTT. Amino acids: CSATRTAIQNTEAFF.